This entry lists 2 T cell receptor beta chains sequenced from one sample in a study of T cell clones after liver transplantation. TCRdb's copy holds only in-frame clones and misses some; the assay was immunoSEQ multiplex PCR. The sample carries about 120,000 clones, 90% recorded once. Sequenced material: CD4+ T cells from blood, taken 12 months after liver transplant. All receptors come from a human patient who received a liver transplant. The graft donor may account for some of the T cells.

The chain carries TRBV5-1 and TRBJ2-1; 8 nucleotides align to TRBD1. The CDR3 runs 17 residues. Germline V gene data show CDR1 as SGHRS and CDR2 as YFSETQ. Germline trimming cut 5 bases from V and 5 bases from J; bases unmatched to any gene: 15. The chain's CDR3 is CASRRTGLTGTNNEQFF. The CDR3 coding sequence is TGCGCCAGCAGACGGACAGGGCTGACCGGAACCAACAATGAGCAGTTCTTC.

The chain recombines TRBV5-1 with TRBJ2-2; TRBD2 is a possible D gene (5 bases). Trimming removed 1 base from V and 3 bases from J, with 7 bases in between. Germline V lookup: CDR1 SGHRS, CDR2 YFSETQ. This CDR3 comprises 14 residues. The CDR3 DNA is TGCGCCAGCAGCTTGATCGGGGACACCGGGGAGCTGTTTTTT. Its translation is CASSLIGDTGELFF. The entire variable domain, with the rest obtained from reference TRBV5-1 and TRBJ2-2, is as follows: KAGVTQTPRYLIKTRGQQVTLSCSPISGHRSVSWYQQTPGQGLQFLFEYFSETQRNKGNFPGRFSGRQFSNSRSEMNVSTLELGDSALYLCASSLIGDTGELFFGEGSRLTVL.